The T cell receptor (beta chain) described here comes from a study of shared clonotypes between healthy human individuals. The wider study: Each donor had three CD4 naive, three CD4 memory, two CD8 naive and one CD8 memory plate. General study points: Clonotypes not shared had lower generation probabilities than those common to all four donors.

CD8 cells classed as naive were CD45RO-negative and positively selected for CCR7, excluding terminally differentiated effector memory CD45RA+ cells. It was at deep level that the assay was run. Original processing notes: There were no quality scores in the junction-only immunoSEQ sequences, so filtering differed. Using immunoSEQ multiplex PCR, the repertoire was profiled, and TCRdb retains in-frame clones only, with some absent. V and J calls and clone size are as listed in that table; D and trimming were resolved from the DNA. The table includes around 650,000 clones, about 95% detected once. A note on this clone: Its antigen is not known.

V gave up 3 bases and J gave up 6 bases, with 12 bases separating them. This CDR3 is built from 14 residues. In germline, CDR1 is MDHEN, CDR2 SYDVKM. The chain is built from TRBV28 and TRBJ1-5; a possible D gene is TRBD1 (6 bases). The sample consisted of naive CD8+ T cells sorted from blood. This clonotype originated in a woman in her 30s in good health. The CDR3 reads CASSFTGAGQPQHF. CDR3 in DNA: TGTGCCAGCAGTTTCACGGGGGCAGGTCAGCCCCAGCATTTT. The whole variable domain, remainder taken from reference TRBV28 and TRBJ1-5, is DVKVTQSSRYLVKRTGEKVFLECVQDMDHENMFWYRQDPGLGLRLIYFSYDVKMKEKGDIPEGYSVSREKKERFSLILESASTNQTSMYLCASSFTGAGQPQHFGDGTRLSIL.